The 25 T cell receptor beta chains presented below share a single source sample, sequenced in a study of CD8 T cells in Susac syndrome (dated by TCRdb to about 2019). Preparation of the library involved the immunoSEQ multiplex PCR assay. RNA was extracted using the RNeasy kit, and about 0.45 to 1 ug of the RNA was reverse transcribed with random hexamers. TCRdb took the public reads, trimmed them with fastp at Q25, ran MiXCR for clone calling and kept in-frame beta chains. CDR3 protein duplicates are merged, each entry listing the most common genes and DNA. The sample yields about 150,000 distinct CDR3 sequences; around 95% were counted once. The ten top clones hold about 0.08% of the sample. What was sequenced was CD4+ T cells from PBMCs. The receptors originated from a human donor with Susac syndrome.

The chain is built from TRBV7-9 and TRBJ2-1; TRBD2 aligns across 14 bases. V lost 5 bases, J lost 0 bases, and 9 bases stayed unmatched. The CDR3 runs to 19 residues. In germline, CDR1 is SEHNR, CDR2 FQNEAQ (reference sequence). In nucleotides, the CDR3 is TGTGCCAGCAGCCTGGGACTAGCGGGAGTGTTGAGCTCCTACAATGAGCAGTTCTTC. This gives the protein CASSLGLAGVLSSYNEQFF.

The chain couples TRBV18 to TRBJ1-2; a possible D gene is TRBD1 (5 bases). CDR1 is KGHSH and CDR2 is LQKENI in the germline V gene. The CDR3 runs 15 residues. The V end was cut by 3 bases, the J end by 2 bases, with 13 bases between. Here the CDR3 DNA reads TGTGCCAGCTCACCCGGGGCAGCTAGCAACTATGGCTACACCTTC. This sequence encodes CASSPGAASNYGYTF. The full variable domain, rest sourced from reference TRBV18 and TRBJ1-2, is NAGVMQNPRHLVRRRGQEARLRCSPMKGHSHVYWYRQLPEEGLKFMVYLQKENIIDESGMPKERFSAEFPKEGPSILRIQQVVRGDSAAYFCASSPGAASNYGYTFGSGTRLTVV.

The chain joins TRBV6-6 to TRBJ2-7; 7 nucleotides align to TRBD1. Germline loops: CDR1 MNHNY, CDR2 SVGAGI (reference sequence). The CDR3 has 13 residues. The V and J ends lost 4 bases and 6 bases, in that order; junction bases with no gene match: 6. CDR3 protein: CASSSSPGGEQYF. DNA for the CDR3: TGTGCCAGCAGTTCCTCGCCAGGGGGCGAGCAGTACTTC.

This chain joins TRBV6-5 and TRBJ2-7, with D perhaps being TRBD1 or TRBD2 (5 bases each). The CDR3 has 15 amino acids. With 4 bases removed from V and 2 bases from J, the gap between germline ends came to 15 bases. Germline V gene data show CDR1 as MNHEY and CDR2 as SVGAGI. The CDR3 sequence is CASSSSGTGTYEQYF. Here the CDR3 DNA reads TGTGCCAGCAGTTCCTCCGGGACGGGTACCTACGAGCAGTACTTC.

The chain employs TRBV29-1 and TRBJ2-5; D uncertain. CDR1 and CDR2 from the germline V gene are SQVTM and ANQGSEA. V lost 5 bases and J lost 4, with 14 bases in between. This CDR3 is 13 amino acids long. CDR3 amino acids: CSVRQAASETQYF. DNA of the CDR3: TGCAGCGTTCGCCAGGCCGCTTCAGAGACCCAGTACTTC.

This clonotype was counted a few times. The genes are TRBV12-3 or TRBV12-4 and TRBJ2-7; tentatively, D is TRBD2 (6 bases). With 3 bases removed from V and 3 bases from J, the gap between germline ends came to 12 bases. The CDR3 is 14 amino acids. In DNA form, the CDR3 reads TGTGCCAGCAGTTTTCAAGCGGGTGTCTACGAGCAGTACTTC. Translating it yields CASSFQAGVYEQYF.

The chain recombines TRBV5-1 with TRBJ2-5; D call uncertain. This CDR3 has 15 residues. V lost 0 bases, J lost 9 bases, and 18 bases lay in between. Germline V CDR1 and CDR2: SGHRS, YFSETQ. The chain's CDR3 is CASSLAATLSESQYF. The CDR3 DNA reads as TGCGCCAGCAGCTTGGCAGCCACCCTCTCAGAATCCCAGTACTTC.

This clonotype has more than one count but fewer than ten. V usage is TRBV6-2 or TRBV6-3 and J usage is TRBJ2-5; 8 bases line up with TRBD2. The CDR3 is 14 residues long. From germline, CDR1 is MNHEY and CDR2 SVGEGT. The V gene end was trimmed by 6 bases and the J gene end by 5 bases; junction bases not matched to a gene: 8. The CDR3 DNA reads TGTGCCAGCAGCCCCGGGGGGGCGGCGGAGACCCAGTACTTC. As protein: CASSPGGAAETQYF.

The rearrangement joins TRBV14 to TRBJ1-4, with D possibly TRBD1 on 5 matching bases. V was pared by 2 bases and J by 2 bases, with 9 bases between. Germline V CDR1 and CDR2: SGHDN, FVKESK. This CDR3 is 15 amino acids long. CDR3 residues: CASSQRGRTNEKLFF. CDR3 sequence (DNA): TGTGCCAGCAGCCAAAGGGGACGCACTAATGAAAAACTGTTTTTT. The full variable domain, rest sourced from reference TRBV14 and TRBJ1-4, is EAGVTQFPSHSVIEKGQTVTLRCDPISGHDNLYWYRRVMGKEIKFLLHFVKESKQDESGMPNNRFLAERTGGTYSTLKVQPAELEDSGVYFCASSQRGRTNEKLFFGSGTQLSVL.

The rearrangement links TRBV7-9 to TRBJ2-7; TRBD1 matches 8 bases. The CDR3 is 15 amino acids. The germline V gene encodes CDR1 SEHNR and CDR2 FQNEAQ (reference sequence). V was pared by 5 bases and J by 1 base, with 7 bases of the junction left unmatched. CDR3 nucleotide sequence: TGTGCCAGCAGCCACCGGGACAGGTATTCCTACGAGCAGTACTTC. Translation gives CASSHRDRYSYEQYF.

CDR3 in amino acids: CASSSIGTGESEAFF. The CDR3, as DNA: TGTGCCAGCTCATCGATCGGGACTGGGGAGTCTGAAGCTTTCTTT. This chain uses TRBV18 with TRBJ1-1, with D perhaps TRBD1 (5 bases). Trimming took 5 bases from V and 6 from J, leaving 19 bases between them. Germline V lookup: CDR1 KGHSH, CDR2 LQKENI. The CDR3 contains 15 residues.

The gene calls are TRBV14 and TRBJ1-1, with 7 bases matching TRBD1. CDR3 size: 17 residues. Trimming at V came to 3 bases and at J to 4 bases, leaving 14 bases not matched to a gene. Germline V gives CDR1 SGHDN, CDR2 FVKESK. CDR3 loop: CASSQTVSRQGGTEAFF. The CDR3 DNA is TGTGCCAGCAGCCAGACAGTGTCCCGTCAGGGGGGCACTGAAGCTTTCTTT.

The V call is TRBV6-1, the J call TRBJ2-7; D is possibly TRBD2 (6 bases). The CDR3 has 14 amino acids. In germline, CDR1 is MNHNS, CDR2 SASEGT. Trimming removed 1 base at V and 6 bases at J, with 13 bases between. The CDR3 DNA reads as TGTGCCAGCAGTGAAGTGGCAGGGACTGGCGAGCAGTACTTC. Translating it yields CASSEVAGTGEQYF.

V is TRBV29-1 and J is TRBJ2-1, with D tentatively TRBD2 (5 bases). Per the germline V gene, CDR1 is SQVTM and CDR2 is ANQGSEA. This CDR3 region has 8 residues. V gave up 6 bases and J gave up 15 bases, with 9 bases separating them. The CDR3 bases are TGCAGCGTCGGGATCGGGTTCTTC. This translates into CSVGIGFF.

The CDR3 DNA reads as TGTGCCATGAGGGGGAACACTGAAGCTTTCTTT. Encoded protein: CAMRGNTEAFF. V gene TRBV10-3 combines with J gene TRBJ1-1, with D perhaps matching TRBD1 (5 bases). From germline, CDR1 is ENHRY and CDR2 SYGVKD. Trimming removed 9 bases at V and 1 base at J, with 6 bases between. CDR3 size: 11 residues.

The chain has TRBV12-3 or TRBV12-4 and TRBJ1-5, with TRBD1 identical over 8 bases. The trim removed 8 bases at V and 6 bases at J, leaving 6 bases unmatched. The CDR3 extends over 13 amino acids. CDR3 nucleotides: TGTGCCAGCCAGGGGGCCATGGGTCAGCCCCAGCATTTT. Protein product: CASQGAMGQPQHF.

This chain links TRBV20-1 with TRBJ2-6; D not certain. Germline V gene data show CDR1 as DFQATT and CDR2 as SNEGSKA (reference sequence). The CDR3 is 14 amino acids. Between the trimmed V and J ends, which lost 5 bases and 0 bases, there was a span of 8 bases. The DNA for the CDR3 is TGCAGTGCTCCACAGTACTCTGGGGCCAACGTCCTGACTTTC. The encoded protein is CSAPQYSGANVLTF.

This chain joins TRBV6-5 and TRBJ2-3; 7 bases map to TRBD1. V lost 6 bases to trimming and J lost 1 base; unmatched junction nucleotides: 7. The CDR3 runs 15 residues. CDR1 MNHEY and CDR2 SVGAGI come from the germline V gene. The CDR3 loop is CASRPPGQRTDTQYF. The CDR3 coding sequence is TGTGCCAGCAGGCCCCCGGGACAGCGCACAGATACGCAGTATTTT.

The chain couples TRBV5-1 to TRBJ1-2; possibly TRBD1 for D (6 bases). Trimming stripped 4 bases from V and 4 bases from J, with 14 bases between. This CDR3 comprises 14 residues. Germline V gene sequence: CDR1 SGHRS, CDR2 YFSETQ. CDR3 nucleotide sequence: TGCGCCAGCAGCCAGGGGACCGCTCGCTATGGCTACACCTTC. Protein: CASSQGTARYGYTF.

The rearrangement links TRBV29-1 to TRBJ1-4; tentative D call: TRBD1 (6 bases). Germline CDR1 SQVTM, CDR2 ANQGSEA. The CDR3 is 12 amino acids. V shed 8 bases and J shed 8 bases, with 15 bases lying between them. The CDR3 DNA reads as TGCAGCTTTAAGGGGGGAAGCGAAAAACTGTTTTTT. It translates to CSFKGGSEKLFF. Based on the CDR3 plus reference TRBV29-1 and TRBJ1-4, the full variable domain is SAVISQKPSRDICQRGTSLTIQCQVDSQVTMMFWYRQQPGQSLTLIATANQGSEATYESGFVIDKFPISRPNLTFSTLTVSNMSPEDSSIYLCSFKGGSEKLFFGSGTQLSVL.

This CDR3 is CASSGDSSSYNEQFF. The CDR3 region has the DNA TGTGCCAGCAGCGGGGACTCCAGCTCCTACAATGAGCAGTTCTTC. The chain employs TRBV7-3 and TRBJ2-1; a possible D gene is TRBD2 (6 bases). Germline values: CDR1 SGHTA, CDR2 FQGTGA. CDR3 size: 15 residues. Trimming shortened V by 5 bases and J by 0 bases, and 11 bases separated the two germline ends.

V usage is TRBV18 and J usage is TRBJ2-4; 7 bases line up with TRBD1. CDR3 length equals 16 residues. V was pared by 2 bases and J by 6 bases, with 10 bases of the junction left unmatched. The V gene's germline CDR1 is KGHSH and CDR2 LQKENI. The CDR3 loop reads CASSPWDSDGRNIQYF. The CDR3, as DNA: TGTGCCAGCTCACCATGGGACAGCGATGGGAGAAACATTCAGTACTTC.

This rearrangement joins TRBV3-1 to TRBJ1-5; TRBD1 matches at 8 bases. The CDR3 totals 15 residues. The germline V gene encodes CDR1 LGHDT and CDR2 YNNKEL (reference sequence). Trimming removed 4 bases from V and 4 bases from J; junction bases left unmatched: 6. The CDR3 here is CASSPGQGVNQPQHF. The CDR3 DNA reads TGTGCCAGCAGCCCCGGACAGGGTGTGAATCAGCCCCAGCATTTT.

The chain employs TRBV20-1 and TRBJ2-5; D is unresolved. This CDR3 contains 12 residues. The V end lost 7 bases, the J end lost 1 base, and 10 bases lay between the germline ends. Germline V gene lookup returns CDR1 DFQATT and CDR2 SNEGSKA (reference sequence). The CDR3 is CSGTAIQETQYF. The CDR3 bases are TGCAGTGGTACGGCAATCCAAGAGACCCAGTACTTC.

The DNA for the CDR3 is TGTGCCAGCAGCCAGGCGGGTAGGAGGGGGGAAAACATTCAGTACTTC. Protein product: CASSQAGRRGENIQYF. The rearrangement links TRBV27 to TRBJ2-4; D tentatively fits TRBD1 or TRBD2 (6 bases each). V lost 6 bases and J lost 5, with 20 bases in between. CDR3 length equals 16 residues. Germline V gene sequence: CDR1 MNHEY, CDR2 SMNVEV (reference sequence).